Listed below are T cell receptor beta chains from one sample, sequenced in a study of blood T cell repertoires in COVID-19. Clones were read by immunoSEQ multiplex PCR, and TCRdb kept only the in-frame ones, dropping some. Of under 450,000 clones listed, 86% were seen once; the top ten hold under 8.5%. Input material: peripheral blood. All receptors derive from a woman aged 55-69 years with COVID-19, enrolled during active disease. CDR3s include the opening cysteine and the closing phenylalanine or tryptophan. The order of the fields is clone size, V gene, D gene, J gene, CDR3 DNA, CDR3 protein. D genes are given only for firm matches. Clone size, where shown, is once, few, many, or a class for clones that have expanded.

.	TRBV5-4	TRBD1	TRBJ2-7	TGTGCCAGCAGCATGCGGGACAGGGGATACGAGCAGTACTTC	CASSMRDRGYEQYF
.	TRBV4-3	.	TRBJ2-7	TGCGCCAGCAGCCAAGATCAGGGCTACGAGCAGTACTTC	CASSQDQGYEQYF
once	TRBV3-1/TRBV3-2	TRBD1	TRBJ2-2	TGTGCCAGCAGCCAAGTAGTTTGGACAGGCTCGAACACCGGGGAGCTGTTTTTT	CASSQVVWTGSNTGELFF
.	TRBV6-6	.	TRBJ1-1	TGTGCCAGCAGCCCATATTGGACAGAAGACACTGAAGCTTTCTTT	CASSPYWTEDTEAFF
.	TRBV5-1	TRBD2	TRBJ2-7	TGCGCCAGCAGCTTGGGTAGCGGGGGATCCTACGAGCAGTACTTC	CASSLGSGGSYEQYF
.	TRBV11-2	.	TRBJ2-7	TGTGCCAGCAGGGGAGACCCAACCTACGAGCAGTACTTC	CASRGDPTYEQYF
.	TRBV7-2	TRBD2	TRBJ2-3	TGTGCCAGCAGCTTAGTGTGGGCGGGGGGGCTGGCAGATACGCAGTATTTT	CASSLVWAGGLADTQYF
.	TRBV2	TRBD1	TRBJ1-1	TGTGCCTCACAGACAGGGATATACACTGAAGCTTTCTTT	CASQTGIYTEAFF
.	TRBV10-2	.	TRBJ2-2	TGCGCCAGCAGTGAGCAGGGCCCGAACACCGGGGAGCTGTTTTTT	CASSEQGPNTGELFF
.	TRBV5-1	.	TRBJ1-1	TGCGCCAGCAGCTTATATGTGGGGCAAGCAAACACTGAAGCTTTCTTT	CASSLYVGQANTEAFF
.	TRBV4-2	.	TRBJ1-5	TGTGCCAGCAGCCAAGAACACCCGGGAAGTCAGCCCCAGCATTTT	CASSQEHPGSQPQHF
.	TRBV28	TRBD1	TRBJ1-1	TGTGCCAGCAGTATCCTCCCCGGGACAGCGAACACTGAAGCTTTCTTT	CASSILPGTANTEAFF
.	TRBV7-6	TRBD1	TRBJ1-1	TGTGCCAGCAGCTACCAGGGGGTTAGGACTGAAGCTTTCTTT	CASSYQGVRTEAFF